The TCR beta chain under discussion was sequenced for a study of Tregs in tolerant kidney transplant recipients. Study-wide points: No direct test of biological reproducibility was done here.

The method was immunoSEQ multiplex PCR; TCRdb's version includes in-frame clones alone and lacks a portion of them. Among 20,000 to 25,000 clones, 81% were seen once, and the ten largest hold under 30%. The germline V gene encodes CDR1 SGHNT and CDR2 YYREEE (reference sequence). Trimming removed 0 bases from V and 0 bases from J, with 7 bases in between. The CDR3 contains 14 residues. Note on this clone: The antigen is undetermined.

Mixed chimerism was transient after nonmyeloablative marrow transplants from related graft donors. Unstimulated Tregs (CD4+CD25+CD127-) and CD4+CD25- non-Tregs were sorted from PBMCs. This sequence joins TRBV5-4 and TRBJ2-7, with unresolved D. Here the sequenced sample was CD8+ T cells from blood (PBMCs), taken 6 months after the transplant. The receptor was derived from a human patient who received a combined kidney and bone marrow transplant. Some T cells may arise from the graft donor. The CDR3 nucleotides read TGTGCCAGCAGCTTGGCAGGTCCCTCCTACGAGCAGTACTTC. Translation gives CASSLAGPSYEQYF.